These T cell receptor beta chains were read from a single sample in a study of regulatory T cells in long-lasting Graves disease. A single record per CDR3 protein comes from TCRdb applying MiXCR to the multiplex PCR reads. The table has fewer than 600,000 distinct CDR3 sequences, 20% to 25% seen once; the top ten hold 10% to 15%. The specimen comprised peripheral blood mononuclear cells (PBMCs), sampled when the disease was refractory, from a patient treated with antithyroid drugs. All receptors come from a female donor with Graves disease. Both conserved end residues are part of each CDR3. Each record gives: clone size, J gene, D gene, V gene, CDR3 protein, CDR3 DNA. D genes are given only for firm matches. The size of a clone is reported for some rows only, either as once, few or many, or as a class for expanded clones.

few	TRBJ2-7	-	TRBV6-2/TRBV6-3	CASSSSGLYYEQYF	TGTGCCAGCAGTTCCTCGGGACTCTACTACGAGCAGTACTTC
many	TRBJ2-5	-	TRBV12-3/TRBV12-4	CASSHQPPETQYF	TGTGCCAGCAGCCACCAACCGCCAGAGACCCAGTACTTC
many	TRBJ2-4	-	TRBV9	CASSVALAEAIQYF	TGTGCCAGCAGCGTAGCTTTGGCTGAGGCCATTCAGTACTTC
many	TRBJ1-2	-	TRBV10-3	CAISEEGKYGYTF	TGTGCCATCAGTGAGGAGGGGAAATATGGCTACACCTTC
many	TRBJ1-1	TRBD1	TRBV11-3	CASSFGQVPTEAFF	TGTGCCAGCAGCTTTGGACAGGTCCCCACTGAAGCTTTCTTT
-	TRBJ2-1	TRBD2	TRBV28	CASSPPGLAGVNEQFF	TGTGCCAGCAGTCCCCCTGGACTAGCGGGAGTAAATGAGCAGTTCTTC
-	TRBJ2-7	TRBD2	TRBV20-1	CSAPSAGSGNYEQYF	TGCAGTGCTCCCTCAGCCGGTAGCGGGAACTACGAGCAGTACTTC
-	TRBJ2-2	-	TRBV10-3	CASSLPSVGGELFF	TGTGCCAGCAGTCTACCATCCGTAGGCGGGGAGCTGTTTTTT
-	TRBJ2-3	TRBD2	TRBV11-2	CASSFLSGGADTQYF	TGTGCCAGCAGCTTCCTCAGCGGGGGGGCAGATACGCAGTATTTT
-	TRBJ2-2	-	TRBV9	CASLGPGSTGELFF	TGTGCCAGCCTAGGGCCAGGGAGCACCGGGGAGCTGTTTTTT
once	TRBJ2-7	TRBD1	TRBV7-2	CASSLQTGPFSYEQYF	TGTGCCAGCAGCTTACAGACAGGGCCATTCTCCTACGAGCAGTACTTC
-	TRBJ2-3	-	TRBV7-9	CASSSHLGGDTQYF	TGTGCCAGCAGCTCCCACCTAGGAGGAGATACGCAGTATTTT
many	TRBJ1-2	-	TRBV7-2	CASSLVVAQGYTF	TGTGCCAGCAGCTTAGTGGTAGCTCAAGGCTACACCTTC
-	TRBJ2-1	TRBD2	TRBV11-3	CASSPNLGSGNLYNEQFF	TGTGCCAGCAGCCCGAACCTGGGTAGCGGGAATCTCTACAATGAGCAGTTCTTC
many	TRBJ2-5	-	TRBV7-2	CASSPRGGGAETQYF	TGTGCCAGCAGCCCGAGGGGAGGGGGCGCGGAGACCCAGTACTTC
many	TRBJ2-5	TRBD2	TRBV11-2	CASSLDPTSGGAETQYF	TGTGCCAGCAGCTTAGACCCGACTAGCGGGGGGGCAGAGACCCAGTACTTC
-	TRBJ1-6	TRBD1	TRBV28	CASSPRTGPSPLHF	TGTGCCAGCAGTCCCCGGACAGGGCCGTCACCCCTCCACTTT
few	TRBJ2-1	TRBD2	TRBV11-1	CASSTGGYNEQFF	TGTGCCAGCAGTACGGGGGGATATAATGAGCAGTTCTTC
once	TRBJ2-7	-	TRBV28	CASREALDPHLEQYF	TGTGCCAGCAGGGAAGCTCTGGACCCCCATTTAGAGCAGTACTTC
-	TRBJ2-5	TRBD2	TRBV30	CARGGFGETQYF	TGTGCACGGGGGGGGTTCGGAGAGACCCAGTACTTC
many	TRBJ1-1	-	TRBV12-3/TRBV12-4	CASTLQGMNTEAFF	TGTGCCAGCACCTTACAGGGTATGAACACTGAAGCTTTCTTT
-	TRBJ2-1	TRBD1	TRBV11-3	CASSPGDRVFENNEQFF	TGTGCCAGCAGCCCCGGGGACAGAGTTTTTGAGAACAATGAGCAGTTCTTC
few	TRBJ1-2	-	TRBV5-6	CASSWTGAPLYGYTF	TGTGCCAGCAGCTGGACCGGTGCCCCGCTATATGGCTACACCTTC
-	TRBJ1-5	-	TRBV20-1	CSARGSLDERQPQHF	TGCAGTGCTAGAGGGTCCCTTGATGAACGACAGCCCCAGCATTTT
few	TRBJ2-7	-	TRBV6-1	CASTSGRGGLNEQYF	TGTGCCAGCACTTCTGGGAGGGGGGGTTTGAACGAGCAGTACTTC
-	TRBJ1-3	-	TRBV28	CASSSRYRNTIYF	TGTGCCAGCAGTTCGCGGTATCGAAACACCATATATTTT
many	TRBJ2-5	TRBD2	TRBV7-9	CASSLSSGNQETQYF	TGTGCCAGCAGCTTGAGTAGCGGGAACCAAGAGACCCAGTACTTC
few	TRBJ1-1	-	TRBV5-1	CASSLTGQAFF	TGCGCCAGCAGCTTGACAGGGCAAGCTTTCTTT
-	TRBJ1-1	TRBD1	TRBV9	CASSNRGGTEAFF	TGCGCCAGCAGCAACAGGGGCGGCACTGAAGCTTTCTTT
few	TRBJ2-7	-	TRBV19	CASRPEFSAYEQYF	TGTGCCAGTAGGCCTGAGTTCTCGGCCTACGAGCAGTACTTC
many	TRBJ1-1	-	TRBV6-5	CASSYSKNTEAFF	TGTGCCAGCAGTTACTCCAAGAACACTGAAGCTTTCTTT
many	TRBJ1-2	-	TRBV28	CASSLAWGLGYTF	TGTGCCAGCAGTTTAGCTTGGGGGCTCGGCTACACCTTC
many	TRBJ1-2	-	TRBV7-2	CASSVNRDGEKTF	TGTGCCAGCAGCGTAAACCGGGACGGGGAGAAAACCTTC
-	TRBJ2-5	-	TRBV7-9	CASSLPPPGKTQYF	TGTGCCAGCAGCTTACCCCCACCTGGGAAGACCCAGTACTTC
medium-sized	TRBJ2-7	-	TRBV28	CATLHRQGGGGEQYF	TGTGCCACCCTTCACCGACAGGGAGGAGGAGGAGAGCAGTACTTC
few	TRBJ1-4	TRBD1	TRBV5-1	CASSFRYRGANEKLFF	TGCGCCAGCAGCTTTCGTTACAGGGGTGCTAATGAAAAACTGTTTTTT
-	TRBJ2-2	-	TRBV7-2	CASSPGGSGNTGELFF	TGTGCCAGCAGCCCAGGGGGGAGTGGGAACACCGGGGAGCTGTTTTTT
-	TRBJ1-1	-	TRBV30	CAWRAGSNTEAFF	TGTGCCTGGAGAGCAGGTTCGAACACTGAAGCTTTCTTT
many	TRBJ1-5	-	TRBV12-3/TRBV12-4	CASTVKDYTSNQPQHF	TGTGCCAGCACAGTAAAGGACTATACTAGCAATCAGCCCCAGCATTTT
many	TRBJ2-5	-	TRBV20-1	CSAWAGTETQYF	TGCAGTGCTTGGGCGGGGACGGAGACCCAGTACTTC
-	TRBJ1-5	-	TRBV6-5	CASSYSLAGQPQHF	TGTGCCAGCAGTTACAGCCTCGCAGGGCAGCCCCAGCATTTT
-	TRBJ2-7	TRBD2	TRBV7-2	CASSRLADHLYEQYF	TGTGCCAGCAGCCGCCTAGCGGATCATCTCTACGAGCAGTACTTC
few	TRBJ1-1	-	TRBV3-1	CASSQDGFGHSNTEAFF	TGTGCCAGCAGCCAAGACGGGTTCGGACACTCGAACACTGAAGCTTTCTTT